The rows below give T cell receptor beta chains drawn from one sample of a study of blood T cells in healthy people across ages. A single record per CDR3 protein comes from TCRdb applying MiXCR to the 5' RACE reads. The repertoire holds under 850,000 distinct CDR3 sequences, approximately 35% seen once, with 10% to 15% in the top ten. Sequencing used blood. These receptor sequences come from a young man in good health. CDR3s include the opening cysteine and the closing phenylalanine or tryptophan.

v_gene	j_gene	CDR3aa
TRBV13	TRBJ1-2	CASSLPGQAYGYTF
TRBV6-2/TRBV6-3	TRBJ2-7	CASSYSTVNEQYF
TRBV5-1	TRBJ2-4	CASSLADRENIQYF
TRBV4-3	TRBJ2-2	CASSQRTGGTNTGELFF
TRBV4-1	TRBJ1-6	CASSQVGSTPLHF
TRBV2	TRBJ2-6	CASSPDRAMYGANVLTF
TRBV20-1	TRBJ2-3	CSAPSGGASDTQYF
TRBV29-1	TRBJ1-4	CSVRTGEGEKLFF
TRBV6-2/TRBV6-3	TRBJ1-2	CATLTGDSNYGYTF
TRBV30	TRBJ1-1	CAWSVKTGARAFF
TRBV20-1	TRBJ2-1	CSPKTGLMYNEQFF
TRBV10-3	TRBJ1-1	CAISGQDAGEAFF
TRBV7-2	TRBJ2-3	CASSSPFLGGESTDTQYF
TRBV7-9	TRBJ2-1	CASSLYRDYDEQFF
TRBV7-2	TRBJ2-1	CASSLALANEQFF
TRBV7-9	TRBJ2-1	CASSLAPDTTSPGTQFF
TRBV10-3	TRBJ1-4	CAISGDQPFGKLFF
TRBV7-3	TRBJ1-2	CASSLTQETGPYGYTF
TRBV7-2	TRBJ1-5	CASSRGGRGQPQHF
TRBV7-9	TRBJ2-1	CASSSGSFHNEQFF
TRBV11-2	.	CASSVEPRLATQYF
TRBV20-1	TRBJ2-5	CSARSKAGGDQETQYF
TRBV7-2	TRBJ2-7	CASSSPGTIRPTQYF
TRBV29-1	TRBJ2-3	CSVEAIPGRDTQYF
TRBV28	TRBJ2-1	CASSHGQDYNEQFF
TRBV18	TRBJ1-4	CASSPDLTDEKLFF
TRBV4-3	TRBJ2-1	CASSQGSLGEQFF
TRBV5-1	TRBJ2-1	CASSPPPGLIYNEQFF
TRBV12-3/TRBV12-4	TRBJ2-1	CASSLGHAGGISYNEQFF
TRBV20-1	TRBJ1-6	CSARPGTADSPLHF
TRBV7-2	TRBJ2-7	CASSLPGTLYF
TRBV7-2	TRBJ1-1	CASSSMWNTEAFF
TRBV20-1	TRBJ2-3	CSARDEQGSGLDTQYF
TRBV20-1	TRBJ1-6	CSARVGSSPLHF
TRBV6-6	TRBJ1-5	CASRDRGRNQPQHF
TRBV5-1	TRBJ2-7	CASRGQGDSYEQYF
TRBV20-1	TRBJ2-5	CSARDLGENGETQYF
TRBV10-3	TRBJ1-6	CAISERRWTGRNSPLHF
TRBV12-3/TRBV12-4	TRBJ1-2	CASSFGGQYGYTF
TRBV7-2	TRBJ2-1	CASRGRTGGSYNEQFF
TRBV19	TRBJ1-5	CASSTLPGLGNQPQHF
TRBV9	TRBJ2-3	CASSVRGTQYF
TRBV27	TRBJ2-4	CASSLAASGGREQYF
TRBV5-6	TRBJ1-2	CASSLGGQEPLYGYTF
TRBV2	TRBJ2-1	CASRLAEYSYNEQFF
TRBV20-1	TRBJ2-1	CSTGQGRWNEQFF
TRBV7-7	TRBJ2-7	CASSPGGQSSYEQYF
TRBV4-1	TRBJ2-2	CASSQERTSLTGELFF
TRBV5-6	TRBJ2-1	CASSPDGYEQFF
TRBV15	TRBJ1-5	CATSGDRGINQPQHF
TRBV5-1	TRBJ1-1	CASSPTVSVDTEAFF
TRBV9	TRBJ2-7	CASSAGVYGIHEQYF
TRBV7-9	TRBJ2-5	CASSLTGNRETQYF
TRBV5-5	TRBJ2-7	CASSLGVADYEQYF